Presented here are 6 T cell receptor beta chains from one specimen sequenced in a study of blood T cell repertoires in COVID-19 (dated by TCRdb to about 2020). Libraries were constructed by the immunoSEQ multiplex PCR assay. TCRdb stores this immuneACCESS table with in-frame sequences only. Part of the clones is absent; in the studies checked, under half of the shortfall reflects unresolved V genes, and no reason is known for the rest. For this sample there are 250,000 or so clones; around 86% appear just once. The top ten constitute 10% to 15% of the sample. The specimen sequenced was peripheral blood. The receptors come from a man older than 75 with acute or convalescent COVID-19.

This chain joins TRBV2 and TRBJ1-1; D is ambiguous. V was pared by 7 bases and J by 1 base, with 10 bases between. The CDR3 spans 13 residues. Per the germline V gene, CDR1 is SNHLY and CDR2 is FYNNEI. Here the CDR3 DNA reads TGTGCCAGCATAAGGGAGTCGAACACTGAAGCTTTCTTT. It yields the protein CASIRESNTEAFF. Full variable domain (remainder filled in from reference TRBV2 and TRBJ1-1): EPEVTQTPSHQVTQMGQEVILRCVPISNHLYFYWYRQILGQKVEFLVSFYNNEISEKSEIFDDQFSVERPDGSNFTLKIRSTKLEDSAMYFCASIRESNTEAFFGQGTRLTVV.

This rearrangement joins TRBV2 to TRBJ1-6; D is uncertain. The CDR3 has 16 residues. V lost 7 bases and J 2 bases, leaving 15 bases between the germline ends. Germline loops: CDR1 SNHLY, CDR2 FYNNEI. The CDR3: CASTRYSGAYNSPLHF. The DNA of the CDR3 is TGTGCCAGCACAAGGTATAGTGGAGCCTATAATTCACCCCTCCACTTT.

The genes are TRBV7-9 and TRBJ2-2; 10 nucleotides align to TRBD1. Germline CDR1 and CDR2: SEHNR and FQNEAQ (reference sequence). The CDR3 length is 15 residues. After removal of 5 bases from V and 6 bases from J, the junction contained 6 bases not matched to a gene. The CDR3 region is CASSLRDRGSGELFF. The CDR3 DNA is TGTGCCAGCAGCCTGCGGGACAGGGGATCCGGGGAGCTGTTTTTT.

The V gene is TRBV27, the J gene TRBJ1-6; 12 bases are a match to TRBD1. Looked up from germline, CDR1 is MNHEY and CDR2 is SMNVEV (reference sequence). CDR3 length: 15 residues. Trimming took 0 bases from V and 10 from J; bases not matched to a gene: 1. In DNA form, the CDR3 reads TGTGCCAGCAGTTTATCGGGGACAGGGGGCTCACCCCTCCACTTT. Translation: CASSLSGTGGSPLHF.

The CDR3 here is CASSPVGRDYGYTF. DNA for the CDR3: TGTGCCAGCAGTCCAGTAGGTCGGGACTATGGCTACACCTTC. The chain is built from TRBV27 and TRBJ1-2; D not resolved. Germline-derived CDR1 and CDR2 are MNHEY and SMNVEV (reference sequence). The V end was cut by 5 bases, the J end by 3 bases, with 13 bases between. The length of the CDR3 is 14 residues.

The genes are TRBV19 and TRBJ2-1, with 11 bases identical to TRBD2. With V trimmed by 3 bases and J by 4 bases, 2 bases remained unmatched. The CDR3 sequence is 15 residues long. CDR1 is LNHDA and CDR2 is SQIVND in the germline V gene (reference sequence). The CDR3 sequence is CASSMTSGVYNEQFF. DNA for the CDR3: TGTGCCAGTAGTATGACTAGCGGGGTATACAATGAGCAGTTCTTC.